This TCR beta chain was retrieved from a study of OX40 agonist ivuxolimab in advanced cancers. Study-level information: Among those treated, three patients had partial responses, one with hepatocellular carcinoma and two with cutaneous melanoma.

Trimming removed 4 bases from V and 3 bases from J; junction bases left unmatched: 5. The germline CDR1 and CDR2 sequences are MNHEY and SMNVEV (reference sequence). The CDR3 has 14 residues. Data came from immunoSEQ multiplex PCR; TCRdb stores just in-frame clones and leaves some out. The sample has some 99,000 clones, around nine tenths seen once. The chain joins TRBV27 to TRBJ2-5; 7 nucleotides align to TRBD2. This specimen was CD4+ or CD8+ T cells sorted from blood, taken in a trial of the OX40 agonist ivuxolimab. The TCR comes from an adult with an advanced solid tumor such as melanoma, head and neck, liver or kidney cancer. The DNA of the CDR3 is TGTGCCAGCAGTTCATGGGGGGGGGAAGAGACCCAGTACTTC. Protein product: CASSSWGGEETQYF.